Listed here are 28 T cell receptor beta chains from one sample, sequenced in a study of blood T cell repertoires in COVID-19. Sequenced by immunoSEQ multiplex PCR; TCRdb stores in-frame clones only, minus some. Of about 220,000 clones in the sample, around three quarters were seen once. Sequencing was carried out using peripheral blood. Source of these receptors: a woman in her sixties or seventies with acute or convalescent COVID-19.

V usage is TRBV20-1 and J usage is TRBJ2-3; the D is unclear. CDR3 length: 11 amino acids. V was clipped by 6 bases and J by 2 bases, with 6 bases between them. Germline V gene data show CDR1 as DFQATT and CDR2 as SNEGSKA (reference sequence). The CDR3 protein is CSALPTDTQYF. For the CDR3, the DNA is TGCAGTGCCCTACCCACAGATACGCAGTATTTT.

The chain combines TRBV6-6 with TRBJ2-1; 13 nucleotides match TRBD2. J was trimmed by 6 bases and V by 5 bases; bases with no gene match: 7. The germline gives CDR1 MNHNY, CDR2 SVGAGI (reference sequence). This CDR3 is 16 amino acids long. The CDR3 sequence: CASSQTRTSGGNEQFF. The DNA for the CDR3 is TGTGCCAGCAGTCAGACCAGGACTAGCGGGGGCAATGAGCAGTTCTTC.

Here the CDR3 DNA reads TGTGCCAGCAGCCAAGGCCCGGGACAGGACGATGGCTACACCTTC. This gives the protein CASSQGPGQDDGYTF. The genes are TRBV4-2 and TRBJ1-2, with TRBD1 identical over 8 bases. Germline V CDR1 and CDR2: LGHNA, YNFKEQ. The CDR3 contains 15 residues. Trimming took 1 base from V and 6 from J; bases not matched to a gene: 7.

The chain couples TRBV4-1 to TRBJ1-5, with TRBD1 as a possible D gene (6 bases). This CDR3 has 14 residues. CDR1 is MGHRA, CDR2 YSYEKL, per germline. V was pared by 0 bases and J by 6 bases, with 9 bases between. The CDR3 DNA is TGCGCCAGCAGCCAAGAAACAGGGTTTCAGCCCCAGCATTTT. Translating it yields CASSQETGFQPQHF.

About this clone: The junction differs from germline at one of its ends, possibly a read error. V usage is TRBV20-1 and J usage is TRBJ2-5; a weak D match, TRBD2 (6 bases). The germline V gene encodes CDR1 DFQATT and CDR2 SNEGSKA (reference sequence). This CDR3 comprises 11 residues. CDR3 nucleotides: TGCAGTGCTAGGAACCCCGGGGGTCAGCACTTC. Amino acids: CSARNPGGQHF.

V gene TRBV20-1 combines with J gene TRBJ2-3, with 7 positions matching TRBD2. The V and J ends lost 3 bases and 8 bases, in that order; junction bases with no gene match: 14. Per germline, CDR1 DFQATT and CDR2 SNEGSKA (reference sequence). The CDR3 spans 15 residues. CDR3 in amino acids: CSASQGRGIFGTQYF. For the CDR3, the DNA is TGCAGTGCTAGTCAAGGGCGGGGGATTTTTGGTACGCAGTATTTT.

The CDR3 here is CASSPLYPGQLRETQYF. The DNA for the CDR3 is TGTGCCAGCAGCCCCCTATACCCTGGACAGTTGCGAGAGACCCAGTACTTC. J is TRBJ2-5 and V is TRBV7-9; possible D gene TRBD1, 6 bases. V was trimmed by 5 bases and J by 4 bases, leaving 23 bases between them. CDR1 is SEHNR and CDR2 is FQNEAQ in the germline V gene (reference sequence). The CDR3 runs to 17 residues.

V and J are TRBV7-2 and TRBJ2-2, with 10 positions matching TRBD2. This CDR3 spans 16 amino acids. Trimming took 0 bases from V and 5 from J; bases not matched to a gene: 3. Germline V gives CDR1 SGHTA, CDR2 FQGNSA. CDR3 coding DNA: TGTGCCAGCAGCTTAGCTCTAGCGGGGGTGACCGGGGAGCTGTTTTTT. Its translation: CASSLALAGVTGELFF.

This clone has ten or more counts. The gene calls are TRBV4-1 and TRBJ2-7, with D tentatively TRBD2 (5 bases). Germline values: CDR1 MGHRA, CDR2 YSYEKL. CDR3 size: 15 residues. V lost 1 base to trimming and J lost 1 base, with 11 bases between them. The CDR3 region has the DNA TGCGCCAGCAGCCAAGCCGCCCCGGGGTCCTACGAGCAGTACTTC. Translation: CASSQAAPGSYEQYF.

The chain joins TRBV7-3 to TRBJ2-4, with 7 bases fitting TRBD2. In germline, CDR1 is SGHTA, CDR2 FQGTGA. There are 15 residues in the CDR3. With V trimmed by 0 bases and J by 7 bases, 6 bases remained unmatched. For the CDR3, the DNA is TGTGCCAGCAGCTTAACTCCGAGGGAGGGGAACATTCAGTACTTC. Protein: CASSLTPREGNIQYF.

J is TRBJ2-7 and V is TRBV19, with unresolved D. Trimming shortened V by 5 bases and J by 3 bases, and 17 bases separated the two germline ends. Germline V gene lookup returns CDR1 LNHDA and CDR2 SQIVND (reference sequence). The CDR3 runs to 15 residues. CDR3 DNA: TGTGCCAGTAGTGGCGGCCAGCCCCAACACTACGAGCAGTACTTC. The encoded protein is CASSGGQPQHYEQYF.

The chain employs TRBV19 and TRBJ2-3; the D gene is possibly TRBD2 (6 bases). The germline gives CDR1 LNHDA, CDR2 SQIVND (reference sequence). With 4 bases removed from V and 2 bases from J, the gap between germline ends came to 10 bases. The CDR3 extends over 14 amino acids. Here the CDR3 DNA reads TGTGCCAGTAGTAGACTAGAATCCACAGATACGCAGTATTTT. The encoded protein is CASSRLESTDTQYF. The full variable domain, in which reference TRBV19 and TRBJ2-3 provide the parts outside the CDR3, is DGGITQSPKYLFRKEGQNVTLSCEQNLNHDAMYWYRQDPGQGLRLIYYSQIVNDFQKGDIAEGYSVSREKKESFPLTVTSAQKNPTAFYLCASSRLESTDTQYFGPGTRLTVL.

V gene TRBV4-2 combines with J gene TRBJ2-5; 8 bases line up with TRBD1. The ends lost 2 bases at V and 3 bases at J; junction bases unmatched: 17. CDR3 length: 19 residues. CDR1 is LGHNA and CDR2 is YNFKEQ in the germline V gene. For the CDR3, the DNA is TGTGCCAGCAGCCAATACGGACAGGGTCCATCCTACTCAAAAGAGACCCAGTACTTC. It specifies CASSQYGQGPSYSKETQYF.

The chain employs TRBV5-5 and TRBJ2-3; 12 positions match TRBD2. Trimming cost V 5 bases and J 7 bases; bases outside gene matches: 8. Germline loops: CDR1 SGHKS, CDR2 YYEKEE (reference sequence). CDR3 size: 15 residues. DNA of the CDR3: TGTGCCAGCAGTTTGACTAGCGGGGGAGGGAATACGCAGTATTTT. Protein sequence: CASSLTSGGGNTQYF. Variable domain in full (rest from reference TRBV5-5 and TRBJ2-3): DAGVTQSPTHLIKTRGQQVTLRCSPISGHKSVSWYQQVLGQGPQFIFQYYEKEERGRGNFPDRFSARQFPNYSSELNVNALLLGDSALYLCASSLTSGGGNTQYFGPGTRLTVL.

This clone turned up a few times. The rearrangement links TRBV19 to TRBJ2-1, with 7 nucleotides matching TRBD1. The CDR3 length is 11 residues. Per the germline V gene, CDR1 is LNHDA and CDR2 is SQIVND (reference sequence). Trimming at V came to 10 bases and at J to 11 bases, leaving 8 bases not matched to a gene. This chain's CDR3 is CATRTGPKQFF. The CDR3 bases are TGTGCCACCCGGACAGGTCCTAAGCAGTTCTTC.

CDR3 sequence (DNA): TGTGCCAGCTCAGGAGGGGACAGTTGGGGCACTGAAGCTTTCTTT. This gives the protein CASSGGDSWGTEAFF. This chain joins TRBV18 and TRBJ1-1; 7 bases are a match to TRBD1. Germline CDR1 is KGHSH and CDR2 is LQKENI. The CDR3 contains 15 residues. The J segment lost 4 bases and the V segment lost 5 bases, leaving 10 bases of the junction unmatched.

V is TRBV29-1 and J is TRBJ1-1; D ambiguous. This CDR3 comprises 12 residues. Between the trimmed V and J ends, which lost 3 bases and 3 bases, there was a span of 8 bases. Germline CDR1 is SQVTM and CDR2 is ANQGSEA. The CDR3 region is CSVDSFYTEAFF. The CDR3 DNA sequence: TGCAGCGTTGACAGTTTTTACACTGAAGCTTTCTTT.

The chain joins TRBV5-3 to TRBJ2-2; 8 positions agree with TRBD1. TRBV5-3 is an ORF; its function is uncertain. This CDR3 contains 17 residues. V gave up 10 bases and J gave up 1 base; unmatched junction bases: 15. CDR3 sequence (DNA): TGTGCCCACCGGACAGGGTCTTTTTTTCGGAACACCGGGGAGCTGTTTTTT. It yields the protein CAHRTGSFFRNTGELFF.

The rearrangement joins TRBV21-1 to TRBJ2-3; the DNA was not used to check the table's D call, TRBD2. TRBV21-1 is flagged as a pseudogene. The CDR3 is 16 residues long. CDR3 DNA: TGTGCCAGCAGCAATCCGGCGGGCGGGATTCCAGATACGCAGTATTTT. The encoded protein is CASSNPAGGIPDTQYF.

The DNA of the CDR3 is TGTGCCAGCAACCTAGTTAGAGCTAGCGGGGGGGCCGTCAAGAAGACCCAGTACTTC. As protein: CASNLVRASGGAVKKTQYF. V usage is TRBV2 and J usage is TRBJ2-5; 12 nucleotides match TRBD2. Per the germline V gene, CDR1 is SNHLY and CDR2 is FYNNEI. CDR3 size: 19 residues. J gave up 6 bases and V 7 bases, and 21 bases lay outside the gene matches.

The chain recombines TRBV7-8 with TRBJ1-2; the match to TRBD1 covers 12 bases. This CDR3 has 16 amino acids. Germline CDR1 SGHVS, CDR2 FQNEAQ. Trimming took 4 bases from V and 8 from J; bases not matched to a gene: 11. CDR3 sequence: CASSSHGTGGAYGYTF. In nucleotides, the CDR3 is TGTGCCAGCAGCTCCCACGGGACAGGGGGCGCCTACGGCTACACCTTC.

This clone appeared once. The V call is TRBV5-3, the J call TRBJ2-3; 9 nucleotides align to TRBD1. TRBV5-3 is filed as an ORF, its function uncertain. V trimming: 4 bases; J trimming: 6 bases; junction bases outside the gene matches: 9. The CDR3 length is 15 residues. The CDR3 sequence: CARSLYTGGDDTQYF. The CDR3 nucleotides are TGTGCCAGAAGCCTATACACAGGGGGCGACGATACGCAGTATTTT.

CDR3 protein: CASSSGGGNEQYF. CDR3 nucleotides: TGTGCCAGCAGTAGCGGGGGGGGGAACGAGCAGTACTTC. The genes are TRBV12-3 or TRBV12-4 and TRBJ2-7; 10 bases match TRBD2. CDR3 length: 13 residues. V lost 5 bases, J lost 5 bases, and 3 bases stayed unmatched.

The chain uses TRBV2 and TRBJ1-1; D not certain. Germline loops: CDR1 SNHLY, CDR2 FYNNEI. V was shortened by 4 bases and J by 0 bases, with 9 bases between the two germline ends. CDR3 size: 14 residues. The CDR3 nucleotides read TGTGCCAGCAGTGTGCAACAGATGAACACTGAAGCTTTCTTT. Residues: CASSVQQMNTEAFF.

This clone occurred once. The V gene is TRBV29-1, the J gene TRBJ2-5; D unresolved. V was clipped by 4 bases and J by 5 bases, with 14 bases between them. Germline-derived CDR1 and CDR2 are SQVTM and ANQGSEA. The CDR3 has 13 amino acids. DNA of the CDR3: TGCAGCGTTGCGAGGCCAGTTGGGGAGACCCAGTACTTC. This translates into CSVARPVGETQYF.

The chain links TRBV30 to TRBJ1-6; D is ambiguous. In germline, CDR1 is GTSNPN, CDR2 SVGIG (reference sequence). The CDR3 covers 14 residues. The V end lost 3 bases, the J end lost 10 bases, and 16 bases lay between the germline ends. The chain's CDR3 is CAWRRRVNGSPLHF. The CDR3 coding sequence is TGTGCCTGGAGACGGCGGGTGAATGGCTCACCCCTCCACTTT.

The V call is TRBV7-2, the J call TRBJ2-7; 10 positions agree with TRBD1. V dropped 5 bases and J dropped 1; count of bases not matched to a gene: 8. Germline CDR1 and CDR2: SGHTA and FQGNSA. The CDR3 sequence is 16 residues long. The DNA for the CDR3 is TGTGCCAGCAGCCCACGGCCGGGACAGGGGTCCTACGAGCAGTACTTC. As protein: CASSPRPGQGSYEQYF.

A word on this clone: A junction end diverges from the germline sequence, so it may reflect a read error. Other nucleotide sequences in the sample specify the same CDR3. This chain uses TRBV10-3 with TRBJ2-7, with D tentatively TRBD1 (6 bases). The V gene's germline CDR1 is ENHRY and CDR2 SYGVKD. CDR3 size: 16 residues. CDR3 DNA: TGCGCCATCAGTCCTAGGACAGCCAAAACTGCCTACGAGCAGTACTTC. Its translation is CAISPRTAKTAYEQYF.